Included here is one TCR beta chain sequence, with context. The target antigen is unknown. Here the CDR3 omits its conserved ending phenylalanine or tryptophan, so a read error is the likely source. Because the CDR3's place on the DNA is in doubt, the DNA is left out and the CDR3 is given as listed by TCRdb. This entry is derived from a study of breast tumors, draining lymph nodes, adjacent tissues. One entry per CDR3 protein results from TCRdb running MiXCR on the multiplex PCR reads. Here the sample spans about 52,000 distinct CDR3 sequences, less than 55% being singletons. Study results and caveats: Luminal-like breast cancer showed significantly greater tumor-nontumor repertoire similarity than basal-like breast cancer did. Tumors had less TCR diversity than lymph nodes, more than nontumor tissue.

Both ends counted, the CDR3 spans 15 residues. Germline V gene sequence: CDR1 SEHNR, CDR2 FQNEAQ (reference sequence). The sequencing sample was made of breast tumor tissue. The TCR comes from a female donor with breast cancer. Some clones in this sample may be carry-over from other donors' samples. This rearrangement joins TRBV7-9 to TRBJ1-2. CDR3 sequence: CASSLGPNYDYGYSL.